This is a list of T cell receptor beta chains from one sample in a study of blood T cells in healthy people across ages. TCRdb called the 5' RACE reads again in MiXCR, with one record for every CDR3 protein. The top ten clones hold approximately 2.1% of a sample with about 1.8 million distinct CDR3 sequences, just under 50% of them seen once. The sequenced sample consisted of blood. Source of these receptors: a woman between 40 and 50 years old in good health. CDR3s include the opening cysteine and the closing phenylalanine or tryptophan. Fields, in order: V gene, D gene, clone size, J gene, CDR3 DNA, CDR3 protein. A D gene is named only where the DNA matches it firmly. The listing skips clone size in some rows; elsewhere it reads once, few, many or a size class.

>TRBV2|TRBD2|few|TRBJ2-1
TGTGCCAGCAGTGCTAGCGGGGGGAGGAATGAGCAGTTCTTC
CASSASGGRNEQFF
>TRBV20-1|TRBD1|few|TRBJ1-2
TGCAGTGCTGCTGACAGGGGGCAACGTGGCTACACCTTC
CSAADRGQRGYTF
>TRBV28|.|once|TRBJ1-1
TGTGCCAGCAGTCTACCCGGGACCCAGAACACTGAAGCTTTCTTT
CASSLPGTQNTEAFF
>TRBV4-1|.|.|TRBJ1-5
TGCGCCAGCAGCCAAGGAGGGCGCCTACCCCAGCATTTT
CASSQGGRLPQHF
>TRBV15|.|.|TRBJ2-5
TGTGCCACCAGCAGAGATAGACGGGGGCGAGAGACCCAGTACTTC
CATSRDRRGRETQYF
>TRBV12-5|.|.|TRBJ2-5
TGTGCTAGTGGTTTTCAGGCAGGACCCAAAGAGACCCAGTACTTC
CASGFQAGPKETQYF
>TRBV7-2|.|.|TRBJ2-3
TGTGCCAGCAGCCTAACCTGGGGCCCAGATACGCAGTATTTT
CASSLTWGPDTQYF
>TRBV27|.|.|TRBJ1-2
TGTGCCAGCAGAGGAACGGGAGAGAACTATGGCTACACCTTC
CASRGTGENYGYTF
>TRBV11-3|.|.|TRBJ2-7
TGTGCCAGCAGCCACGGACAGAACTACGAGCAGTACTTC
CASSHGQNYEQYF
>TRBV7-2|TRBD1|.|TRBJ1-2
TGTGCCAGCAGCATCGACAGGGATAGCTACACCTTC
CASSIDRDSYTF
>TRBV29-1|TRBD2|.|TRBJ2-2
TGCAGCGTTGAACTAGCGGGGAAGAGTGGCGGGGAGCTGTTTTTT
CSVELAGKSGGELFF
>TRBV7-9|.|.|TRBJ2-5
TGTGCCAGCAGCTTAGGGTTGGTAGGCGGAGAAGAGACCCAGTACTTC
CASSLGLVGGEETQYF
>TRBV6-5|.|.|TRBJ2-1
TGTGCCAGCAGTTGCTCGAGTGAGCCCCTCCATGAGCAGTTCTTC
CASSCSSEPLHEQFF
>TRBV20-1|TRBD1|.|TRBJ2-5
TGCAGTGCTAGTTCAGGGGGCACAGAGACCCAGTACTTC
CSASSGGTETQYF
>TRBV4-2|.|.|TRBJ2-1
TGTGCCAGCAGCCAAGACGGGGCGGGCAGGTTTTCCTACAATGAGCAGTTCTTC
CASSQDGAGRFSYNEQFF
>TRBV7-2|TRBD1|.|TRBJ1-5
TGTGCCAGCAGTCTAGAGAGGACAGGGGGCAATCAGCCCCAGCATTTT
CASSLERTGGNQPQHF
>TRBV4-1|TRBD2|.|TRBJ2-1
TGCGCCAGCAGCCAAGACCCTAGCGGGGGCCTTAACAATGAGCAGTTCTTC
CASSQDPSGGLNNEQFF
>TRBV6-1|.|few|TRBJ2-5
TGTGCCAGCAGGGACGACTTTGGGCAGGAGACCCAGTACTTC
CASRDDFGQETQYF
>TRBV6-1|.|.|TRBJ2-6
TGTGCCAGCAGCCCCGGGGAAGGGGCCAACGTCCTGACTTTC
CASSPGEGANVLTF
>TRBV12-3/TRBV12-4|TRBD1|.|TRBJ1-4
TGTGCCAGCAGTCCTCGGACAGGGATGGGCGAAAAACTGTTTTTT
CASSPRTGMGEKLFF
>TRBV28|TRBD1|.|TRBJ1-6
TGTGCCAGCAGCGGACAGGGGCAAACTAATTCACCCCTCCACTTT
CASSGQGQTNSPLHF
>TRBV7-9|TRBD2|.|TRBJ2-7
TGTGCCAGCAGCCCGGGACTAGCGGGGGATCTCTACGAGCAGTACTTC
CASSPGLAGDLYEQYF
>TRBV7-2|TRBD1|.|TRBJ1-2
TGTGCCAGCAGCTCCGGGGCTTGGACAGGGTTCGTTGGCTACACCTTC
CASSSGAWTGFVGYTF
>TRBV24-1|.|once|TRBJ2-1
TGTGCCACCAGTGGGGTCACCAATGAGCAGTTCTTC
CATSGVTNEQFF
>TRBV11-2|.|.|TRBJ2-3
TGTGCCAGCAGCAGCGAGGGTCTCACAGATACGCAGTATTTT
CASSSEGLTDTQYF
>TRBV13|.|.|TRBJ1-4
TGTGCCAGCAACGTTAGGGGGTACAACGAAAAACTGTTTTTT
CASNVRGYNEKLFF
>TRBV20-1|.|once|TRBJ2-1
TGCAGTGCTAGTTACGTGCCCCTCGGGGAGACCCAGTTCTTC
CSASYVPLGETQFF
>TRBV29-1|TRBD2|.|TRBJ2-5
TGCAGCGTTGGCCGAAACAGCGGGGGCCAAGAGACCCAGTACTTC
CSVGRNSGGQETQYF
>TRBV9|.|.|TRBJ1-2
TGTGCCGGCAGCGCGGGGGGGACGGTTGTGACGGGGGGCTACACCTTC
CAGSAGGTVVTGGYTF
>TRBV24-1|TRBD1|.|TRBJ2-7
TGTGCCACCAGTGATGCTGGGACAGGGGTCTACGAGCAGTACTTC
CATSDAGTGVYEQYF
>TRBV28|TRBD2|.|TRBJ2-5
TGTGCCAGCAGTTCACGACTAGCGGGGGGGCCGGTGCCAAAGGAGACCCAGTACTTC
CASSSRLAGGPVPKETQYF
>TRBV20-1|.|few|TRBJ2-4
TGCAGTGCTAGCTTGTCGAAGGGGAACATTCAGTACTTC
CSASLSKGNIQYF
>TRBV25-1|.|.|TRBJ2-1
TGTGCCAGCTCACCAACAGGAATAAACGAGCAGTTCTTC
CASSPTGINEQFF
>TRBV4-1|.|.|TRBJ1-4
TGCGCCAGCAGCCATAGCAGACAGACGCCCACGGCGGCTAATGAAAAACTGTTTTTT
CASSHSRQTPTAANEKLFF
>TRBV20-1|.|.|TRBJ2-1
TGCAGTGCTATTGTGGAGTTCACCGATGAGCAGTTCTTC
CSAIVEFTDEQFF
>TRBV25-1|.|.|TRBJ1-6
TGTGCCAGCAGTGAATGGCGACCAAATTCACCCCTCCACTTT
CASSEWRPNSPLHF
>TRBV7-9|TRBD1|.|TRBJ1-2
TGTGCCAGCAGCGCACCCGGGACAGGGGACCTCTCTGGCTACACCTTC
CASSAPGTGDLSGYTF
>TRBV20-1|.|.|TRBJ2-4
TGCAGTGCTAGGGACACGGGGCAATACGGGCAGTACTTC
CSARDTGQYGQYF
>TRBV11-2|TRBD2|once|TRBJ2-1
TGTGCCAGCAGCTCCTGGGGGGGGGAGAATTACAATGAGCAGTTCTTC
CASSSWGGENYNEQFF
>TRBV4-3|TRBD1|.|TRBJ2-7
TGCGCCAGCAGCCAATTAGGGGAGGGGACAGGGGCTTACAATGAGCAGTACTTC
CASSQLGEGTGAYNEQYF
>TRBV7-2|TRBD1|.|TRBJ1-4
TGTGCCAGCAGCGCTGTCGGGACAGGCGATGAAAAACTGTTTTTT
CASSAVGTGDEKLFF
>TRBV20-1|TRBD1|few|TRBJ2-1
TGCAGTGCCAACCAGGGGGTTCGGTACAATGAGCAGTTCTTC
CSANQGVRYNEQFF
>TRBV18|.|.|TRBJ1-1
TGTGCCAGCTCTCCCGGGACGGCCACTGGAGCTTTCTTT
CASSPGTATGAFF
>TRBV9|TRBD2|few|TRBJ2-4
TGTGCCAGCAGCGTCGCCGGGACTAGTTCCAAAAACATTCAGTACTTC
CASSVAGTSSKNIQYF
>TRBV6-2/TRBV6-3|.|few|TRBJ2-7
TGTGCCAGCAGTTACGAGTGGAGCTCCTACGAGCAGTACTTC
CASSYEWSSYEQYF
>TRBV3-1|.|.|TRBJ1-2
TGTGCCAGCAGCCAAGTCGGGTCGACCTATTATGGCTACACCTTC
CASSQVGSTYYGYTF
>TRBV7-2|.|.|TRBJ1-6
TGTGCCAGCAGCTGGACAGAACGTCCCTCCTATAATTCACCCCTCCACTTT
CASSWTERPSYNSPLHF
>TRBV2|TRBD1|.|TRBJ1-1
TGTGCCAGCAGGGTGGGACAGGTATTCACTGAAGCTTTCTTT
CASRVGQVFTEAFF
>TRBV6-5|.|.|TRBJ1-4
TGTGCCAGCAATTACGGGGGTAATGAAAAACTGTTTTTT
CASNYGGNEKLFF
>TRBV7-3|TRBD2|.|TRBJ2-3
TGTGCCAGCAGCTCTTCGGGACTAGCGGGGGGTTCCCCCACAGATACGCAGTATTTT
CASSSSGLAGGSPTDTQYF
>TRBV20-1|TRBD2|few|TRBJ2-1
TGCAGTGCTAGAGATCTAGCGGGGGGGAGTGGTGAGCAGTTCTTC
CSARDLAGGSGEQFF
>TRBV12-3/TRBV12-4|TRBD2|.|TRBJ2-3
TGTGCCAGCAGTTTGCAAGCGGGGGGGCGAACAGATACGCAGTATTTT
CASSLQAGGRTDTQYF
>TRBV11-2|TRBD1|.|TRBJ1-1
TGTGCCAGCAGCGCACAGACAGGGGCGAACACTGAAGCTTTCTTT
CASSAQTGANTEAFF
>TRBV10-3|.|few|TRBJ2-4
TGTGCCATCAGTGAGGCGAATGACATTCAGTACTTC
CAISEANDIQYF